This entry lists 27 T cell receptor beta chains sequenced from one sample in a study of blood T cell repertoires in COVID-19. Generated by immunoSEQ multiplex PCR, the TCRdb table keeps only in-frame clones and is missing some. The table has some 310,000 clones, nearly 90% seen once. Sample: PBMCs or T cells enriched from blood (not recorded which). Receptors were obtained from a young woman who had recovered from COVID-19.

The rearrangement joins TRBV4-1 to TRBJ2-1; 9 bases match TRBD2. Germline V gene lookup returns CDR1 MGHRA and CDR2 YSYEKL. The CDR3 has 20 residues. V lost 4 bases to trimming and J lost 4 bases; unmatched junction nucleotides: 20. For the CDR3, the DNA is TGCGCCAGCAGCCGCTTACCGGGAGGCGGGAGGGCTTCTGGATACAATGAGCAGTTCTTC. This codes for CASSRLPGGGRASGYNEQFF.

V gene TRBV7-2 combines with J gene TRBJ2-7, with 9 bases aligning to TRBD2. The V segment lost 1 base and the J segment 3 bases; nucleotides outside the gene matches: 7. The CDR3 consists of 16 residues. Germline CDR1 SGHTA, CDR2 FQGNSA. The CDR3 bases are TGTGCCAGCAGCTTAGATAGTAGCGGGAGTATCTACGAGCAGTACTTC. It is translated as CASSLDSSGSIYEQYF.

The chain recombines TRBV30 with TRBJ1-2, with 7 bases fitting TRBD1. The V segment lost 3 bases and the J segment 4 bases; nucleotides outside the gene matches: 14. The V gene's germline CDR1 is GTSNPN and CDR2 SVGIG (reference sequence). The CDR3 loop spans 16 amino acids. This chain's CDR3 is CAWRPPTGAIPYGYTF. The CDR3 DNA reads TGTGCCTGGAGACCGCCAACAGGGGCCATTCCCTATGGCTACACCTTC.

This clone was counted once. The DNA for the CDR3 is TGCGCCAGCAGCTTAACAGGGTCGGGCGAGCAGTACTTC. It codes for CASSLTGSGEQYF. The chain recombines TRBV5-1 with TRBJ2-7; possible D gene TRBD1, 6 bases. V lost 2 bases, J lost 6 bases, and 12 bases lay in between. The CDR3 runs to 13 residues. Germline V gene lookup returns CDR1 SGHRS and CDR2 YFSETQ.

V is TRBV7-9 and J is TRBJ1-1, with 8 bases aligning to TRBD1. The CDR3 runs 14 residues. Germline V gives CDR1 SEHNR, CDR2 FQNEAQ (reference sequence). The junction had 6 bases not matched to a gene; V was cut back by 4 bases and J by 5 bases. The CDR3 DNA reads TGTGCCAGCAGCTCGATTCGACAGGGGACTGAAGCTTTCTTT. Translating gives CASSSIRQGTEAFF. Full variable domain (rest looked up from reference TRBV7-9 and TRBJ1-1): DTGVSQNPRHKITKRGQNVTFRCDPISEHNRLYWYRQTLGQGPEFLTYFQNEAQLEKSRLLSDRFSAERPKGSFSTLEIQRTEQGDSAMYLCASSSIRQGTEAFFGQGTRLTVV.

The chain couples TRBV28 to TRBJ1-5; 7 bases are a match to TRBD1. V trimming: 5 bases; J trimming: 5 bases; junction bases outside the gene matches: 3. Germline lookup yields CDR1 MDHEN and CDR2 SYDVKM. The CDR3 consists of 13 residues. Here the CDR3 reads CASSTDRDQPQHF. Written as DNA, the CDR3 is TGTGCCAGCAGTACCGACAGGGATCAGCCCCAGCATTTT.

This sequence joins TRBV18 and TRBJ1-1; the match to TRBD1 covers 9 bases. J gave up 3 bases and V 0 bases, and 11 bases lay outside the gene matches. The CDR3 runs to 18 residues. Germline CDR1 and CDR2: KGHSH and LQKENI. CDR3 sequence: CASSPPGTGLMGDTEAFF. CDR3 nucleotide sequence: TGTGCCAGCTCACCACCCGGGACAGGGCTGATGGGGGACACTGAAGCTTTCTTT.

The CDR3 spells CATSGQGYQPQHF. The CDR3 coding sequence is TGTGCCACCTCGGGACAGGGGTATCAGCCCCAGCATTTT. This chain uses TRBV19 with TRBJ1-5; 10 nucleotides align to TRBD1. The CDR3 loop spans 13 amino acids. Trimming cost V 10 bases and J 5 bases; bases outside gene matches: 5. In germline, CDR1 is LNHDA, CDR2 SQIVND (reference sequence).

This chain links TRBV3-1 (or the pseudogene TRBV3-2) with TRBJ2-3, with D possibly TRBD1 on 6 matching bases. Per the germline V gene, CDR1 is LGHDT and CDR2 is YNNKEL (reference sequence). The CDR3 covers 18 residues. V was shortened by 1 base and J by 3 bases, with 20 bases between the two germline ends. The CDR3 DNA follows: TGTGCCAGCAGCCAAGTTTACGGCACCGGGACAAAAACAGATACGCAGTATTTT. It encodes CASSQVYGTGTKTDTQYF.

The V call is TRBV11-3, the J call TRBJ2-1; 7 bases map to TRBD2. J lost 3 bases, V lost 1 base, and 3 bases had no gene match. Germline lookup yields CDR1 SGHNT and CDR2 YENEEA. The CDR3 runs 15 residues. The CDR3 reads CASSLGAGIYNEQFF. The CDR3 coding sequence is TGTGCCAGCAGCTTAGGAGCGGGGATCTACAATGAGCAGTTCTTC.

The CDR3 here is CASSPTGLAGGELFF. The CDR3 coding sequence is TGTGCCAGCAGCCCAACGGGACTAGCGGGAGGTGAGCTGTTTTTT. This chain connects TRBV9 to TRBJ2-2; 15 nucleotides agree with TRBD2. V dropped 4 bases and J dropped 11; count of bases not matched to a gene: 6. CDR3 length equals 15 residues. Germline-derived CDR1 and CDR2 are SGDLS and YYNGEE.

The V call is TRBV27, the J call TRBJ1-1; a possible D gene is TRBD1 (5 bases). This CDR3 comprises 13 residues. In germline, CDR1 is MNHEY, CDR2 SMNVEV (reference sequence). V was pared by 0 bases and J by 10 bases, with 12 bases between. As DNA, the CDR3 is TGTGCCAGCAGTTTATCGAGGCAGGGCGTAGCTTTCTTT. Its translation: CASSLSRQGVAFF.

The CDR3 protein is CASSRDSSYNEQFF. In DNA, the CDR3 is TGTGCCAGCAGCCGGGACTCCTCCTACAATGAGCAGTTCTTC. V is TRBV11-2 and J is TRBJ2-1; tentatively, D is TRBD2 (6 bases). The ends were cut back, 5 bases at V and 0 bases at J, with 8 bases in the middle. The CDR3 spans 14 residues. The germline CDR1 and CDR2 sequences are SGHAT and FQNNGV.

The rearrangement uses TRBV27 and TRBJ2-3; TRBD2 matches 10 bases. Germline values: CDR1 MNHEY, CDR2 SMNVEV (reference sequence). The CDR3 loop spans 20 amino acids. Trimming removed 0 bases from V and 4 bases from J; junction bases left unmatched: 16. The DNA for the CDR3 is TGTGCCAGCAGTTTATCGCCCGCCTCTAGCGGGAGTCTCGAAGCAGATACGCAGTATTTT. As protein: CASSLSPASSGSLEADTQYF.

V is TRBV4-2 and J is TRBJ2-3; TRBD2 matches 9 bases. V shed 0 bases and J 6 bases; nucleotides not matched to a gene: 10. Germline CDR1 and CDR2: LGHNA and YNFKEQ. The CDR3 sequence is 17 residues long. The DNA of the CDR3 is TGTGCCAGCAGCCAAGAAGCTAGCGGGGCCGCGGGGGATACGCAGTATTTT. Encoded protein: CASSQEASGAAGDTQYF.

The chain couples TRBV10-3 to TRBJ2-5; D is perhaps TRBD2 (6 bases). Trimming took 3 bases from V and 1 from J, leaving 9 bases between them. CDR3 size: 14 residues. Per the germline V gene, CDR1 is ENHRY and CDR2 is SYGVKD. Written as DNA, the CDR3 is TGTGCCATCAGTGATAGGGAGGTCCAAGAGACCCAGTACTTC. Protein sequence: CAISDREVQETQYF.

This chain joins TRBV18 and TRBJ1-5; no clear D. Germline V gene data show CDR1 as KGHSH and CDR2 as LQKENI. Trimming removed 3 bases from V and 2 bases from J, with 5 bases in between. This CDR3 is 13 amino acids long. CDR3 loop: CASSPAGNQPQHF. DNA for the CDR3: TGTGCCAGCTCACCTGCGGGCAATCAGCCCCAGCATTTT.

The chain recombines TRBV6-2 or TRBV6-3 with TRBJ1-1; D possibly corresponds to TRBD1 (6 bases). The germline V gene encodes CDR1 MNHEY and CDR2 SVGEGT. V lost 4 bases, J lost 2 bases, and 17 bases lay in between. This CDR3 spans 16 amino acids. The CDR3 coding sequence is TGTGCCAGCAGTTGGAACAGGGTAATAATAAACACTGAAGCTTTCTTT. It encodes CASSWNRVIINTEAFF.

In this sample, this clone turned up a few times. The V and J genes are TRBV28 and TRBJ2-1; 12 bases are shared with TRBD2. Trimming removed 5 bases from V and 3 bases from J; junction bases left unmatched: 5. The CDR3 has 16 amino acids. CDR1 and CDR2 (germline): MDHEN, SYDVKM. CDR3 coding DNA: TGTGCCAGCAGTCCCGGGACTAGCGGGCGCTACAATGAGCAGTTCTTC. Translating gives CASSPGTSGRYNEQFF.

This clone was seen just once. V usage is TRBV27 and J usage is TRBJ2-1; D is possibly TRBD2 (6 bases). V was shortened by 3 bases and J by 5 bases, with 14 bases between the two germline ends. CDR1 is MNHEY, CDR2 SMNVEV, per germline (reference sequence). The CDR3 runs 15 residues. The CDR3 nucleotides are TGTGCCAGCAGTTTTCGGGGGAGTTTTGACAATGAGCAGTTCTTC. Translation: CASSFRGSFDNEQFF.

The chain employs TRBV18 and TRBJ1-4; 9 bases match TRBD1. Germline assignment: CDR1 KGHSH and CDR2 LQKENI. J lost 8 bases, V lost 2 bases, and 12 bases had no gene match. CDR3 size: 17 residues. DNA for the CDR3: TGTGCCAGCTCACCAAATCCCCCGACAGGGGGGGACGAAAAACTGTTTTTT. Protein product: CASSPNPPTGGDEKLFF.

The chain uses TRBV15 and TRBJ2-7; D not certain. The CDR3 is made up of 14 amino acids. CDR1 and CDR2 (germline): LNHNV, YYDKDF (reference sequence). Trimming took 0 bases from V and 7 from J, leaving 13 bases between them. The CDR3 here is CATSRDLSHREQYF. The CDR3 region has the DNA TGTGCCACCAGCAGAGATCTGAGCCACCGGGAGCAGTACTTC.

The chain uses TRBV7-9 and TRBJ1-1; the match to TRBD1 covers 7 bases. V gave up 5 bases and J gave up 3 bases; unmatched junction bases: 6. The CDR3 runs 14 residues. CDR1 is SEHNR, CDR2 FQNEAQ, per germline (reference sequence). In DNA form, the CDR3 reads TGTGCCAGCAGCCCAGACAGGGAGGACACTGAAGCTTTCTTT. It codes for CASSPDREDTEAFF.

This clone was observed once. This chain uses TRBV7-2 with TRBJ1-2; D is ambiguous. This CDR3 is 15 amino acids long. Trimming removed 1 base at V and 0 bases at J, with 9 bases between. Germline loops: CDR1 SGHTA, CDR2 FQGNSA. The CDR3 sequence is CASSLDPVANYGYTF. CDR3 bases: TGTGCCAGCAGCTTAGATCCGGTAGCTAACTATGGCTACACCTTC.

The V call is TRBV30, the J call TRBJ1-1; TRBD1 might be the D (6 bases). Trimming cost V 4 bases and J 4 bases, with 13 bases left between them. The CDR3 extends over 13 amino acids. The V gene's germline CDR1 is GTSNPN and CDR2 SVGIG (reference sequence). The CDR3 is CAWNGGLSTEAFF. The CDR3 DNA sequence: TGTGCCTGGAACGGGGGGCTAAGCACTGAAGCTTTCTTT.

This clone appeared once. This chain connects TRBV30 to TRBJ1-2, with D uncertain. Trimming cost V 0 bases and J 3 bases, with 8 bases left between them. Germline loops: CDR1 GTSNPN, CDR2 SVGIG (reference sequence). This CDR3 spans 13 amino acids. DNA of the CDR3: TGTGCCTGGAGTGTGGGCAGCTACTATGGCTACACCTTC. Protein sequence: CAWSVGSYYGYTF.

Only one count was recorded for this clone. This rearrangement joins TRBV9 to TRBJ1-3; D gene uncertain. The germline V gene encodes CDR1 SGDLS and CDR2 YYNGEE. V lost 3 bases to trimming and J lost 4 bases, with 8 bases between them. The CDR3 has 13 residues. CDR3 nucleotides: TGTGCCAGCAGCGACCTAAACGGAAACACCATATATTTT. It specifies CASSDLNGNTIYF.